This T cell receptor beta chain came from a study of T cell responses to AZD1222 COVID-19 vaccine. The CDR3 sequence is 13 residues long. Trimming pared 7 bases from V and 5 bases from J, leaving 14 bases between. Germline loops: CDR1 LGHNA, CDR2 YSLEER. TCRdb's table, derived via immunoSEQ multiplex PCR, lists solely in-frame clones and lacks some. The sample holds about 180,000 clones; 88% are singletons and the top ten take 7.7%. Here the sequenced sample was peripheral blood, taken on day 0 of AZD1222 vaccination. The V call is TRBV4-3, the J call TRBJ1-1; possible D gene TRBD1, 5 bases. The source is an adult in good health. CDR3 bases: TGCGCCAGCAAAGGGGCAGGAGAAACTGAAGCTTTCTTT. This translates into CASKGAGETEAFF.